Each of the 18 T cell receptor beta chains below was sequenced from the same sample in a study of human T cells and chemical hapten exposure. The time point was: pre-sensitization, week 0. This sample's treatment: therapeutic diphenylcyclopropenone sensitization with weekly scalp DPC. TCRdb re-called the RACE reads through MiXCR, storing one row per CDR3 protein. The profile shows about 380,000 distinct CDR3 sequences, 4% to 6% of them singletons. Sequenced material: whole blood, taken in connection with sensitization to the hapten diphenylcyclopropenone (DPC). All receptors derive from a woman between 45 and 60 years old with alopecia areata. Some clones in this sample may be carry-over from other donors' samples.

The sample holds many counts of this clonotype. V and J are TRBV29-1 and TRBJ1-1, with D possibly matching TRBD1 (5 bases). Germline lookup yields CDR1 SQVTM and CDR2 ANQGSEA. V lost 6 bases and J lost 0, with 11 bases in between. CDR3 length: 13 residues. As DNA, the CDR3 is TGCAGCGTAGCACAGGTCCTGAACACTGAAGCTTTCTTT. Translation gives CSVAQVLNTEAFF.

This clonotype was seen a handful of times. The J gene is TRBJ2-2, the V gene TRBV24-1; 8 bases match TRBD2. The CDR3 is made up of 15 amino acids. Germline V lookup: CDR1 KGHDR, CDR2 SFDVKD. The V gene end was trimmed by 4 bases and the J gene end by 6 bases; junction bases not matched to a gene: 6. CDR3 region: CATSDAGLESGELFF. CDR3 nucleotides: TGTGCCACCAGTGACGCGGGACTAGAGTCCGGGGAGCTGTTTTTT.

In its sample, this clonotype was seen many times. The J gene is TRBJ2-1, the V gene TRBV2; perhaps TRBD2 as D (5 bases). Trimming took off 6 bases at V and 9 bases at J, with 6 bases between the two ends. This CDR3 has 10 amino acids. Looked up from germline, CDR1 is SNHLY and CDR2 is FYNNEI. CDR3 protein: CASRGAEQFF. The CDR3 bases are TGTGCCAGCAGGGGAGCTGAGCAGTTCTTC.

This clonotype occurred a few times. V usage is TRBV28 and J usage is TRBJ2-3; 9 positions agree with TRBD1. Unmatched junction bases numbered 15, after V lost 10 bases and J lost 4 bases. The CDR3 is 16 amino acids. Germline V gene lookup returns CDR1 MDHEN and CDR2 SYDVKM. CDR3 protein: CAISTWTGEWPDTQYF. The DNA for the CDR3 is TGTGCCATTTCAACGTGGACAGGGGAATGGCCAGATACGCAGTATTTT.

The V call is TRBV30, the J call TRBJ1-2, with D unclear. The CDR3 is 12 amino acids. The V end lost 3 bases, the J end lost 4 bases, and 9 bases lay between the germline ends. Germline CDR1 is GTSNPN and CDR2 is SVGIG (reference sequence). The CDR3 coding sequence is TGTGCCTGGAGCAGGCCCCCCTATGGCTACACCTTC. Protein sequence: CAWSRPPYGYTF.

Comment on this clonotype: This likely reflects a read error, since a far larger clone is one base away. DNA for the CDR3: TGCGCCAGCAGTGGCGGGACAGAAGATTTCTTT. Protein: CASSGGTEDFF. The chain uses TRBV10-2 and TRBJ1-1, with 7 nucleotides matching TRBD1. The V gene's germline CDR1 is WSHSY and CDR2 SAAADI. The CDR3 runs 11 residues.

V gene TRBV10-3 combines with J gene TRBJ1-5; a possible D gene is TRBD1 (5 bases). This CDR3 has 13 residues. V lost 11 bases and J lost 2, with 13 bases in between. The germline CDR1 and CDR2 sequences are ENHRY and SYGVKD. In DNA, the CDR3 is TGTGCCTCCTTCCAGGGAGGCAATCAGCCCCAGCATTTT. This encodes CASFQGGNQPQHF.

This chain links TRBV9 with TRBJ1-5; TRBD1 might be the D (5 bases). The V gene's germline CDR1 is SGDLS and CDR2 YYNGEE. CDR3 length: 14 residues. Trimming cost V 3 bases and J 3 bases, with 10 bases left between them. This CDR3 is CASSEGLVNQPQHF. The CDR3 DNA reads TGTGCCAGCAGCGAGGGACTAGTCAATCAGCCCCAGCATTTT. Using reference TRBV9 and TRBJ1-5 for the parts outside the CDR3, the full variable domain is DSGVTQTPKHLITATGQRVTLRCSPRSGDLSVYWYQQSLDQGLQFLIQYYNGEERAKGNILERFSAQQFPDLHSELNLSSLELGDSALYFCASSEGLVNQPQHFGDGTRLSIL.

This clonotype came up a few times. This rearrangement joins TRBV7-2 to TRBJ2-5; D not certain. The CDR3 has 14 residues. Germline lookup yields CDR1 SGHTA and CDR2 FQGNSA. V was shortened by 8 bases and J by 2 bases, with 15 bases between the two germline ends. The CDR3, as DNA: TGTGCCAGCCGATTCGACCGATCACAAGAGACCCAGTACTTC. Its protein product is CASRFDRSQETQYF.

Concerning this clonotype itself: Given a much more abundant clone one base away, this may be a read error. The chain recombines TRBV15 with TRBJ2-3, with no clear D. With 5 bases removed from V and 2 bases from J, the gap between germline ends came to 14 bases. Germline V gene lookup returns CDR1 LNHNV and CDR2 YYDKDF (reference sequence). There are 15 residues in the CDR3. CDR3 nucleotide sequence: TGTGCCACCAGCTTAGGGCGGAGATTCACAGATACGCAGTATTTT. Translating it yields CATSLGRRFTDTQYF.

This clonotype appeared many times. The chain is built from TRBV10-1 and TRBJ2-3; the D is unclear. The CDR3 consists of 16 residues. Germline V gene data show CDR1 as WNHNN and CDR2 as SYGVQD (reference sequence). Trimming took off 0 bases at V and 0 bases at J, with 10 bases between the two ends. The CDR3 reads CASSESENLSTDTQYF. In DNA, the CDR3 is TGCGCCAGCAGTGAGTCCGAAAATCTAAGCACAGATACGCAGTATTTT.

This clonotype was detected only a few times. CDR3 nucleotide sequence: TGTGCCAGCAGCCGGGACCTCTCTGGAAACACCATATATTTT. Its protein product is CASSRDLSGNTIYF. J is TRBJ1-3 and V is TRBV4-2; D perhaps matches TRBD1 (5 bases). Germline CDR1 and CDR2: LGHNA and YNFKEQ. The CDR3 loop spans 14 amino acids. Trimming removed 4 bases at V and 0 bases at J, with 7 bases between.

This clonotype occurred many times. J is TRBJ1-2 and V is TRBV29-1; TRBD1 agrees at 7 bases. Germline V gene sequence: CDR1 SQVTM, CDR2 ANQGSEA. The CDR3 contains 11 residues. For the CDR3, the DNA is TGCAGTCAGAGGGGGCACTATGGCTACACCTTC. It yields the protein CSQRGHYGYTF.

This clonotype has just a few counts. The chain joins TRBV9 to TRBJ2-1; possibly TRBD1 for D (6 bases). V lost 8 bases, J lost 4 bases, and 13 bases lay in between. In germline, CDR1 is SGDLS, CDR2 YYNGEE. The CDR3 totals 13 residues. The DNA for the CDR3 is TGTGCCAGTAGAGGGGGTAGGTACAATGAGCAGTTCTTC. The encoded protein is CASRGGRYNEQFF. The complete variable domain, with remaining parts taken from reference TRBV9 and TRBJ2-1, reads DSGVTQTPKHLITATGQRVTLRCSPRSGDLSVYWYQQSLDQGLQFLIQYYNGEERAKGNILERFSAQQFPDLHSELNLSSLELGDSALYFCASRGGRYNEQFFGPGTRLTVL.

This clonotype was counted between two and nine times. This chain uses TRBV25-1 with TRBJ2-3; D gene uncertain. CDR3 size: 17 residues. Germline loops: CDR1 MGHDK, CDR2 SYGVNS. V lost 1 base and J 1 base, leaving 15 bases between the germline ends. The CDR3: CASSESAGNFRTDTQYF. In DNA form, the CDR3 reads TGTGCCAGCAGTGAATCGGCAGGCAACTTTCGCACAGATACGCAGTATTTT.

This clonotype was seen ten or more times. The chain carries TRBV7-2 and TRBJ1-1; D is uncertain. V lost 5 bases, J lost 1 base, and 8 bases lay in between. Germline assignment: CDR1 SGHTA and CDR2 FQGNSA. CDR3 length: 13 residues. CDR3 coding DNA: TGTGCCAGCAGCGTCCATCCGAACACTGAAGCTTTCTTT. The encoded protein is CASSVHPNTEAFF.

The sample holds many counts of this clonotype. V gene TRBV24-1 combines with J gene TRBJ2-1; TRBD1 agrees at 7 bases. From germline, CDR1 is KGHDR and CDR2 SFDVKD. V shed 6 bases and J 3 bases; nucleotides not matched to a gene: 7. This CDR3 is 15 amino acids long. CDR3 DNA sequence: TGTGCCACCAGTCAACAGGGGACCTTCTACAATGAGCAGTTCTTC. This sequence encodes CATSQQGTFYNEQFF.

This clonotype was observed at least ten times. This sequence joins TRBV6-5 and TRBJ1-5; D perhaps matches TRBD1 (5 bases). In germline, CDR1 is MNHEY, CDR2 SVGAGI. The CDR3 is 14 amino acids. V was shortened by 4 bases and J by 6 bases, with 13 bases between the two germline ends. The CDR3 sequence: CASSSLGVGQPQHF. DNA for the CDR3: TGTGCCAGCAGTTCCCTGGGGGTGGGTCAGCCCCAGCATTTT.